The T cell receptor (beta chain) under discussion was sequenced for a study of vaccination effects on CD4 cells after COVID-19. General study results and limits: Convalescent patients were scarce, and early post-infection timepoints were absent. After vaccination, at late timepoints, clones induced by infection and by vaccine contracted markedly.

As to this clone: Antigen specificity is unknown.

The assay was immunoSEQ multiplex PCR, and TCRdb's table has in-frame clones only and misses some. The sample has roughly 27,000 clones; roughly 85% are singletons. Using viral peptide pools, the ViraFEST assay grew out antigen-specific CD4+ T cells prior to sequencing. Following culture for around 9 days, CD4+ T cells were isolated. Participants completed two doses of the BNT162b2 or mRNA-1273 vaccine. Cells had half their medium changed to IL-2 medium on days 3 and 7. Trimming shortened V by 4 bases and J by 5 bases, and 12 bases separated the two germline ends. The germline CDR1 and CDR2 sequences are SGHTA and FQGNSA. This CDR3 is built from 14 residues.

The chain combines TRBV7-2 with TRBJ2-1; D is possibly TRBD1 or TRBD2 (5 bases each). The origin of this receptor is a human donor who received a COVID-19 vaccine. Some clones in this sample may be carry-over from other donors' samples. Here the sequenced sample was CD4+ T cells from PBMCs cultured with HCoV-NL63 spike peptides, taken after COVID-19 vaccination. The CDR3 is CASSSPRGDNEQFF. The CDR3, as DNA: TGTGCCAGCAGCTCCCCCAGAGGGGACAATGAGCAGTTCTTC.